One and the same sample provided the 30 T cell receptor beta chains below, sequenced in a study of T cell clonotyping in hematopoietic cell transplantation (dated by TCRdb to about 2021). The library was obtained by the immunoSEQ multiplex PCR assay. TCRdb retrieved this table from immuneACCESS and kept in-frame rearrangements only. Not all clones are present; in checked studies, unresolved V genes account for under half, and no reason is known for the remainder. The sample table contains roughly 7,000 clones; only one count was recorded for more than 70% of them. Of the sample, 6% to 8.5% is held by the ten largest clones. Sample time point, as interpreted from the label and publication: 100 days after allo-HCT. Here the sequenced sample was PBMCs, taken 100 days after allogeneic stem cell transplant. Receptor source: a male patient under 35 who had an allogeneic stem cell transplant from a related donor, so the T cells may come from the graft donor. Some clones in this sample may be carry-over from other donors' samples.

The rearrangement joins TRBV7-9 to TRBJ2-5; D ambiguous. The CDR3 has 14 residues. Looked up from germline, CDR1 is SEHNR and CDR2 is FQNEAQ (reference sequence). Trimming took 4 bases from V and 5 from J, leaving 14 bases between them. The CDR3 nucleotides read TGTGCCAGCAGCTCCACTTCCTTCGGGGAGACCCAGTACTTC. As protein: CASSSTSFGETQYF.

Sample share makes this clone hyperexpanded. The chain has TRBV15 and TRBJ1-5; 7 bases line up with TRBD1. This CDR3 region has 14 residues. With V trimmed by 5 bases and J by 4 bases, 5 bases remained unmatched. Germline assignment: CDR1 LNHNV and CDR2 YYDKDF (reference sequence). The CDR3 nucleotides read TGTGCCACCAGCTTACAGGGGTGGAATCAGCCCCAGCATTTT. It yields the protein CATSLQGWNQPQHF.

This chain connects TRBV29-1 to TRBJ1-2; D uncertain. Germline V CDR1 and CDR2: SQVTM, ANQGSEA. The CDR3 contains 14 residues. The CDR3: CTYQGGQADYGYTF. CDR3 nucleotides: TGCACCTACCAAGGAGGGCAAGCCGACTATGGCTACACCTTC.

The count of this clone is one. The chain joins TRBV11-3 to TRBJ2-4; 9 nucleotides agree with TRBD2. V lost 4 bases to trimming and J lost 2 bases; unmatched junction nucleotides: 12. There are 18 residues in the CDR3. Germline V CDR1 and CDR2: SGHNT, YENEEA. The CDR3 coding sequence is TGTGCCAGCAGCTCCCCTAGCGGGACCCGCCGTTCCAAAAACATTCAGTACTTC. Residues: CASSSPSGTRRSKNIQYF.

V usage is TRBV11-2 and J usage is TRBJ2-5; D uncertain. V lost 5 bases to trimming and J lost 5 bases, with 12 bases between them. The CDR3 spans 13 residues. Looked up from germline, CDR1 is SGHAT and CDR2 is FQNNGV. The CDR3: CASSTSRTETQYF. In nucleotides, the CDR3 is TGTGCCAGCAGCACGAGCAGGACGGAGACCCAGTACTTC.

V gene TRBV4-3 combines with J gene TRBJ2-5; TRBD2 matches at 7 bases. Trimming removed 2 bases from V and 5 bases from J; junction bases left unmatched: 2. The CDR3 loop spans 13 amino acids. Germline V lookup: CDR1 LGHNA, CDR2 YSLEER. The DNA for the CDR3 is TGCGCCAGCAGCCAAAGGGGAGGGGAGACCCAGTACTTC. Protein product: CASSQRGGETQYF.

In this sample, this clone turned up a few times. The chain joins TRBV4-3 to TRBJ2-3; tentative D call: TRBD2 (6 bases). Germline CDR1 LGHNA, CDR2 YSLEER. V was pared by 8 bases and J by 0 bases, with 12 bases between. This CDR3 is 14 amino acids long. In DNA form, the CDR3 reads TGCGCCAGCGGACCTCGGGGGAGCACAGATACGCAGTATTTT. Its translation: CASGPRGSTDTQYF.

The V call is TRBV9, the J call TRBJ1-1; D gene unclear. The CDR3 has 16 amino acids. Germline CDR1 is SGDLS and CDR2 is YYNGEE. Trimming stripped 0 bases from V and 2 bases from J, with 14 bases between. The CDR3 sequence: CASSVGRAQINTEAFF. The CDR3 coding sequence is TGTGCCAGCAGCGTAGGAAGGGCCCAAATAAACACTGAAGCTTTCTTT.

The rearrangement uses TRBV30 and TRBJ2-2; D possibly corresponds to TRBD1 (6 bases). V was pared by 3 bases and J by 1 base, with 6 bases between. Germline loops: CDR1 GTSNPN, CDR2 SVGIG (reference sequence). The CDR3 has 13 residues. The CDR3 region is CAWSRGNTGELFF. The CDR3, as DNA: TGTGCCTGGAGCAGGGGGAACACCGGGGAGCTGTTTTTT.

The chain uses TRBV29-1 and TRBJ1-3, with D unresolved. The CDR3 length is 13 residues. From germline, CDR1 is SQVTM and CDR2 ANQGSEA. The V and J ends lost 6 bases and 0 bases respectively, with 9 bases between them. CDR3 sequence reads: CSVSRLSGNTIYF. The CDR3 DNA sequence: TGCAGCGTCTCAAGGCTCTCTGGAAACACCATATATTTT.

The genes are TRBV4-3 and TRBJ1-1; possibly TRBD1 for D (5 bases). Germline V lookup: CDR1 LGHNA, CDR2 YSLEER. The CDR3 consists of 13 residues. The V and J ends lost 0 bases and 10 bases respectively, with 12 bases between them. CDR3 bases: TGCGCCAGCAGCCAAGATCGGGTAAGGGGAGCTTTCTTT. It is translated as CASSQDRVRGAFF.

The chain couples TRBV5-4 to TRBJ1-1; no reliable D call. Deletions cut 1 base from V and 2 bases from J, with 6 bases between. CDR3 size: 13 residues. Germline V gene sequence: CDR1 SGHNT, CDR2 YYREEE (reference sequence). The CDR3 sequence: CASSLSLNTEAFF. DNA for the CDR3: TGTGCCAGCAGCTTGTCCCTTAACACTGAAGCTTTCTTT. Full variable domain (outside the CDR3, taken from reference TRBV5-4 and TRBJ1-1): ETGVTQSPTHLIKTRGQQVTLRCSSQSGHNTVSWYQQALGQGPQFIFQYYREEENGRGNFPPRFSGLQFPNYSSELNVNALELDDSALYLCASSLSLNTEAFFGQGTRLTVV.

V usage is TRBV4-2 and J usage is TRBJ2-3; D remains ambiguous. Germline CDR1 LGHNA, CDR2 YNFKEQ. With 0 bases removed from V and 6 bases from J, the gap between germline ends came to 7 bases. This CDR3 is built from 13 residues. CDR3 region: CASSQDTPDTQYF. CDR3 bases: TGTGCCAGCAGCCAAGATACGCCGGATACGCAGTATTTT.

This chain connects TRBV6-1 to TRBJ1-2; maybe TRBD1 (6 bases). Germline V gene sequence: CDR1 MNHNS, CDR2 SASEGT. Between the trimmed V and J ends, which lost 3 bases and 3 bases, there was a span of 8 bases. CDR3 length: 13 amino acids. In nucleotides, the CDR3 is TGTGCCAGCAGTGACAGGGGCTACTATGGCTACACCTTC. This translates into CASSDRGYYGYTF.

The chain employs TRBV11-2 and TRBJ1-5; D uncertain. Trimming shortened V by 4 bases and J by 9 bases, and 16 bases separated the two germline ends. The CDR3 is 14 residues long. In germline, CDR1 is SGHAT, CDR2 FQNNGV. CDR3 region: CASSSTGPSGPQHF. The CDR3 DNA is TGTGCCAGCAGCTCCACTGGTCCGTCCGGGCCCCAGCATTTT.

The chain links TRBV7-2 to TRBJ2-5; D not resolved. Trimming removed 6 bases from V and 4 bases from J, with 9 bases in between. CDR1 and CDR2 from the germline V gene are SGHTA and FQGNSA. CDR3 length equals 12 residues. CDR3 loop: CASSDFPETQYF. The DNA for the CDR3 is TGTGCCAGCAGTGATTTCCCAGAGACCCAGTACTTC.

The gene calls are TRBV7-9 and TRBJ1-1; a possible D gene is TRBD1 (6 bases). The CDR3 loop spans 13 amino acids. Germline CDR1 reads SEHNR; CDR2 reads FQNEAQ (reference sequence). Trimming took off 2 bases at V and 4 bases at J, with 8 bases between the two ends. CDR3 in DNA: TGTGCCAGCAGCTTAAAGGGGGGCACTGAAGCTTTCTTT. This sequence encodes CASSLKGGTEAFF.

The gene calls are TRBV7-2 and TRBJ1-1, with D unresolved. This CDR3 comprises 15 residues. Germline lookup yields CDR1 SGHTA and CDR2 FQGNSA. The V gene lost 0 bases and the J gene lost 1 base, with 9 bases spanning the gap. CDR3 bases: TGTGCCAGCAGCTTAGCCCCCGGGTCGAACACTGAAGCTTTCTTT. This translates into CASSLAPGSNTEAFF.

This clone was observed a few times. The chain uses TRBV7-8 and TRBJ2-7; the match to TRBD1 covers 8 bases. V was pared by 3 bases and J by 7 bases, with 5 bases of the junction left unmatched. The CDR3 loop spans 13 amino acids. Looked up from germline, CDR1 is SGHVS and CDR2 is FQNEAQ. The CDR3 DNA reads as TGTGCCAGCAGCTTGGCCACAGGGGGAGAGCAGTACGTC. Translated: CASSLATGGEQYV.

This sequence joins TRBV5-1 and TRBJ2-1; D gene ambiguous. Trimming stripped 0 bases from V and 2 bases from J, with 6 bases between. Germline-derived CDR1 and CDR2 are SGHRS and YFSETQ. The length of the CDR3 is 14 residues. The CDR3 DNA reads TGCGCCAGCAGCTTGGGGGATACCTACAATGAGCAGTTCTTC. Protein: CASSLGDTYNEQFF.

The J gene is TRBJ2-3, the V gene TRBV5-1; 7 bases are a match to TRBD2. V was clipped by 7 bases and J by 1 base; unmatched bases: 15. The CDR3 has 17 residues. CDR1 is SGHRS, CDR2 YFSETQ, per germline. The CDR3 loop reads CASWDMRESLGTDTQYF. The CDR3 nucleotides are TGCGCCAGCTGGGATATGCGGGAGTCTTTGGGCACAGATACGCAGTATTTT.

This chain uses TRBV7-3 with TRBJ2-1; 13 bases align to TRBD2. The CDR3 covers 21 residues. CDR1 is SGHTA, CDR2 FQGTGA, per germline. Trimming took 1 base from V and 7 from J; bases not matched to a gene: 19. CDR3 amino acids: CASSLMFASGTSGKDTNEQFF. The DNA for the CDR3 is TGTGCCAGCAGCTTAATGTTCGCTTCGGGGACTAGCGGGAAGGATACGAATGAGCAGTTCTTC.

This clone is a singleton in its sample. The V call is TRBV28, the J call TRBJ1-4, with TRBD1 identical over 11 bases. This CDR3 contains 15 residues. Germline-derived CDR1 and CDR2 are MDHEN and SYDVKM. Losses at the gene ends were 2 bases for V and 8 bases for J; bases not matched to a gene: 4. This CDR3 is CASSLGGTGGEKLFF. The CDR3 region has the DNA TGTGCCAGCAGTTTAGGGGGGACAGGGGGAGAAAAACTGTTTTTT.

The chain carries TRBV27 and TRBJ2-1; D may be TRBD2 (6 bases). Deletions cut 4 bases from V and 2 bases from J, with 21 bases between. The CDR3 totals 18 residues. The germline V gene encodes CDR1 MNHEY and CDR2 SMNVEV (reference sequence). CDR3 protein: CASSSAKPGTLTYNEQFF. DNA of the CDR3: TGTGCCAGCAGTTCAGCCAAACCTGGGACTTTGACCTACAATGAGCAGTTCTTC.

The genes are TRBV27 and TRBJ1-1, with D possibly TRBD1 on 5 matching bases. Germline CDR1 MNHEY, CDR2 SMNVEV (reference sequence). The V end lost 3 bases, the J end lost 5 bases, and 19 bases lay between the germline ends. The CDR3 length is 16 residues. CDR3 nucleotide sequence: TGTGCCAGCAGTTTCGGCGGCAGGCCAAGGGGAACTGAAGCTTTCTTT. It yields the protein CASSFGGRPRGTEAFF.

The CDR3 region is CASSMVEAVGTDTQYF. The CDR3 DNA reads as TGTGCCAGTAGTATGGTTGAGGCCGTGGGGACAGATACGCAGTATTTT. The rearrangement joins TRBV19 to TRBJ2-3; D is unclear. Between the trimmed V and J ends, which lost 3 bases and 3 bases, there was a span of 16 bases. Germline assignment: CDR1 LNHDA and CDR2 SQIVND (reference sequence). The CDR3 covers 16 residues.

The chain has TRBV29-1 and TRBJ1-1, with D uncertain. CDR3 size: 11 residues. Looked up from germline, CDR1 is SQVTM and CDR2 is ANQGSEA. The ends were cut back, 4 bases at V and 0 bases at J, with 3 bases in the middle. This CDR3 reads CSVAVNTEAFF. In DNA, the CDR3 is TGCAGCGTTGCAGTGAACACTGAAGCTTTCTTT.

The rearrangement uses TRBV7-8 and TRBJ2-7, with 9 nucleotides matching TRBD1. V shed 1 base and J 2 bases; nucleotides not matched to a gene: 0. This CDR3 is 14 amino acids long. CDR1 and CDR2 (germline): SGHVS, FQNEAQ. The CDR3, as DNA: TGTGCCAGCAGCTTAGGGACAGGGGCCTACGAGCAGTACGTC. Its translation is CASSLGTGAYEQYV.

This chain uses TRBV29-1 with TRBJ2-7, with D maybe TRBD2 (9 bases). Germline CDR1 is SQVTM and CDR2 is ANQGSEA. CDR3 length: 14 amino acids. With 7 bases removed from V and 6 bases from J, the gap between germline ends came to 22 bases. The DNA for the CDR3 is TGCAGCGCCCAGGGGGCGGGAGGGCCGGGCGAGCAGTACGTC. It encodes CSAQGAGGPGEQYV.

This clone was observed a single time. The chain has TRBV4-3 and TRBJ1-5; no reliable D call. Trimming took off 0 bases at V and 0 bases at J, with 3 bases between the two ends. The length of the CDR3 is 14 residues. CDR1 is LGHNA and CDR2 is YSLEER in the germline V gene. CDR3 nucleotides: TGCGCCAGCAGCCAAGACAGTAGCAATCAGCCCCAGCATTTT. This sequence encodes CASSQDSSNQPQHF.